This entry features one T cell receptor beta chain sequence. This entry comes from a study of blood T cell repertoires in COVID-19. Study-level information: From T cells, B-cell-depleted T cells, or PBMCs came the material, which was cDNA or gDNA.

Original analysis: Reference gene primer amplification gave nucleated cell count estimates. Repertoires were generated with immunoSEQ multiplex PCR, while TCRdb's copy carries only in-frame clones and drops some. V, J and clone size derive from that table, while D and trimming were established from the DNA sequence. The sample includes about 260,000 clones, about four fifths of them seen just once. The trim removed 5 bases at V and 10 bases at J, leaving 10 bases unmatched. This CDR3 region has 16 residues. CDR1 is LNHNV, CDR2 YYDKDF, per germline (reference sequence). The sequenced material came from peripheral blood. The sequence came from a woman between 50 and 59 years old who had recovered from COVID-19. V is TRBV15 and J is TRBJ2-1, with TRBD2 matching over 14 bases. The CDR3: CATSFQLGLAGAEQFF. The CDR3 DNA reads TGTGCCACCAGCTTCCAACTGGGACTAGCGGGAGCGGAGCAGTTCTTC.